Listed below are T cell receptor beta chains from one sample, sequenced in a study of cytomegalovirus exposure and HLA in healthy donors. TCRdb's copy holds only in-frame clones and misses some; the assay was immunoSEQ multiplex PCR. The table lists approximately 170,000 clones, about 71% of them singletons. The specimen was PBMCs. The receptors derive from a woman in her 40s in good health and CMV-seropositive. Each CDR3 is given with its conserved first and last residue. D genes are given only for firm matches. Part of the rows lack a size; the others show once, few, many or a class for expanded clones.

clone size: NA
J gene: TRBJ2-5
V gene: TRBV6-5
D gene: NA
CDR3 DNA: TGTGCCAGCAGTTACCTAGGGACCCAGTACTTC
CDR3 protein: CASSYLGTQYF

clone size: NA
J gene: TRBJ2-7
V gene: TRBV7-9
D gene: NA
CDR3 DNA: TGTGCCAGCAGCCTCGCGGCGGTCCACGAGCAGTACTTC
CDR3 protein: CASSLAAVHEQYF

clone size: NA
J gene: TRBJ2-1
V gene: TRBV11-2
D gene: TRBD2
CDR3 DNA: TGTGCCAGCAGCTTAGGCGGACTAGCAAATGAGCAGTTCTTC
CDR3 protein: CASSLGGLANEQFF

clone size: once
J gene: TRBJ2-7
V gene: TRBV5-1
D gene: NA
CDR3 DNA: TGCGCCAGCAGCCCCGAGGGCCCCTCCTACGAGCAGTACTTC
CDR3 protein: CASSPEGPSYEQYF

clone size: NA
J gene: TRBJ2-1
V gene: TRBV7-3
D gene: TRBD2
CDR3 DNA: TGTGCCAGCAGCCAAATGCAACTAACGGGGGGTCTATACAATGAGCAGTTCTTC
CDR3 protein: CASSQMQLTGGLYNEQFF

clone size: NA
J gene: TRBJ1-5
V gene: TRBV19
D gene: TRBD1
CDR3 DNA: TGTGCCAGTAGTATTCTTGGACAGGGGGCGAATCAGCCCCAGCATTTT
CDR3 protein: CASSILGQGANQPQHF

clone size: few
J gene: TRBJ1-2
V gene: TRBV2
D gene: TRBD1
CDR3 DNA: TGTGCCAGCAGTCCAGGGGGCTATGGCTACACCTTC
CDR3 protein: CASSPGGYGYTF

clone size: few
J gene: TRBJ1-4
V gene: TRBV4-1
D gene: NA
CDR3 DNA: TGCGCCAGCAGCCCCGGGCGGGGAAGTAATGAAAAACTGTTTTTT
CDR3 protein: CASSPGRGSNEKLFF

clone size: NA
J gene: TRBJ2-1
V gene: TRBV9
D gene: NA
CDR3 DNA: TGTGCCAGCAGCACCGAAGACAGGTCCTACAATGAGCAGTTCTTC
CDR3 protein: CASSTEDRSYNEQFF

clone size: few
J gene: TRBJ1-5
V gene: TRBV5-1
D gene: NA
CDR3 DNA: TGCGCCAGCAGCTTGGCCCCAGGAAATATTAATAGCAATCAGCCCCAGCATTTT
CDR3 protein: CASSLAPGNINSNQPQHF